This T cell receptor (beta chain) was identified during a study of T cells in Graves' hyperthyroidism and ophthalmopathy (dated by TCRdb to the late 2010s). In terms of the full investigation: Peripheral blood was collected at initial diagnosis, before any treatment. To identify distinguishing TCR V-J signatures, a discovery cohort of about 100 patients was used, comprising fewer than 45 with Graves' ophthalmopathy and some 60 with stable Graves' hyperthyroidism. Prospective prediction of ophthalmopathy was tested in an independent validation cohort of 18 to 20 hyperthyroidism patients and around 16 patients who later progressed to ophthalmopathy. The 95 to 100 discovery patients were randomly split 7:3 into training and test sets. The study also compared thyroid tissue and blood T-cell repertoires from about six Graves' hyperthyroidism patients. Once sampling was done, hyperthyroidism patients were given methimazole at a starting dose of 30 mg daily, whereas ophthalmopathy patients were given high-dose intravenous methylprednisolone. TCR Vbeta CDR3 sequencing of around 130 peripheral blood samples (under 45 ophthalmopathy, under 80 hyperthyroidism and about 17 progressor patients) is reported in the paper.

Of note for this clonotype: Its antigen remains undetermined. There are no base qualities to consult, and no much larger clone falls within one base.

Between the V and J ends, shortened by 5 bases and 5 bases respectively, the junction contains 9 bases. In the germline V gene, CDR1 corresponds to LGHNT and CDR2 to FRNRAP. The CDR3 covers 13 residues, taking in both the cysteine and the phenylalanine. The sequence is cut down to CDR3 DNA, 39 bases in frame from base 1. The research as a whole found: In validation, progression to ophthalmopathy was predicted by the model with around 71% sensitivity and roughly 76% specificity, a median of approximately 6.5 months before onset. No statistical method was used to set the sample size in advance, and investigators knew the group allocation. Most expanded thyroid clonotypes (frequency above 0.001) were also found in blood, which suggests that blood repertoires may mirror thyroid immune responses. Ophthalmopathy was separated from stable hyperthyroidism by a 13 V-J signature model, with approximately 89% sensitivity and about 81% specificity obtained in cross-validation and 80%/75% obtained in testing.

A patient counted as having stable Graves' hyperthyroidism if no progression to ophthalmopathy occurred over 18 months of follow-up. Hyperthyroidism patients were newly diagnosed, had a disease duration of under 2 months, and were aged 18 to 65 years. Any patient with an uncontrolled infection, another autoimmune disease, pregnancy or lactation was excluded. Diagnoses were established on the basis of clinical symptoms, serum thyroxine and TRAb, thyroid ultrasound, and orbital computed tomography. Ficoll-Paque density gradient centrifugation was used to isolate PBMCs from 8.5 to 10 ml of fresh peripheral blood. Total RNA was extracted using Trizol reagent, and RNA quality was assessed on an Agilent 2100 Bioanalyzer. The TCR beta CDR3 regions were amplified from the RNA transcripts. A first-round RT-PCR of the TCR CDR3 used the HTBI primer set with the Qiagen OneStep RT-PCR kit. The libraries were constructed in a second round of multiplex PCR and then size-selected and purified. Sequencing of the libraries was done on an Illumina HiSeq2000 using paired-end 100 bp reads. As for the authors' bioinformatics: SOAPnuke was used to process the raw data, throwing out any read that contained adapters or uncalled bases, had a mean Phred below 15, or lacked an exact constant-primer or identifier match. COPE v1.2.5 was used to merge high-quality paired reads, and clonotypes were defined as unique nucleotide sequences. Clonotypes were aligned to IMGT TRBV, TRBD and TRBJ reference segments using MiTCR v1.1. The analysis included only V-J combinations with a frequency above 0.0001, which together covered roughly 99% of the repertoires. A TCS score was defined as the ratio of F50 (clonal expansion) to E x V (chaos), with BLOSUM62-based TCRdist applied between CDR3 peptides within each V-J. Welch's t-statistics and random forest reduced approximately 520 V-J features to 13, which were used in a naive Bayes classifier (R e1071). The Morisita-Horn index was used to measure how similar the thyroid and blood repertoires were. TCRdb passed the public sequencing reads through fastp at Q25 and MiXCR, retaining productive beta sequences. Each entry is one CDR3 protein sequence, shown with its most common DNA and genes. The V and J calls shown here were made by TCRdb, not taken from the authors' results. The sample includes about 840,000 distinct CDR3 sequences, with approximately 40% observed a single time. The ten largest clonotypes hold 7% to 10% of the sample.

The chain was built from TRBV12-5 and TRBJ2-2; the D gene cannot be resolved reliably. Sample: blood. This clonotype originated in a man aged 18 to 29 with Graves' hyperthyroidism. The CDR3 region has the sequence CASGRMGTGELFF. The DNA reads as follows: TGTGCTAGTGGTCGGATGGGGACCGGGGAGCTGTTTTTT. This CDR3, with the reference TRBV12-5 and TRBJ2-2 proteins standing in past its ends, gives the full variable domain DARVTQTPRHKVTEMGQEVTMRCQPILGHNTVFWYRQTMMQGLELLAYFRNRAPLDDSGMPKDRFSAEMPDATLATLKIQPSEPRDSAVYFCASGRMGTGELFFGEGSRLTVL.